What follows are 21 T cell receptor beta chains derived from one specimen sequenced in a study of T cells in localized non-small cell lung cancer. Generated by immunoSEQ multiplex PCR, the TCRdb table keeps only in-frame clones and is missing some. The sample lists roughly 26,000 clones, about 85% occurring once. The specimen comprised peripheral blood, sampled before any cancer treatment. Every receptor here comes from a female donor over 55 with stage II squamous cell lung carcinoma.

V usage is TRBV30 and J usage is TRBJ1-6; no firm D call. The CDR3 covers 13 residues. The V and J ends lost 0 bases and 10 bases respectively, with 10 bases between them. Germline assignment: CDR1 GTSNPN and CDR2 SVGIG (reference sequence). The CDR3 sequence is CAWSVQAESPLHF. The CDR3 DNA sequence: TGTGCCTGGAGTGTGCAGGCTGAGTCACCCCTCCACTTT. The variable domain in full, with the rest retrieved from reference TRBV30 and TRBJ1-6, is SQTIHQWPATLVQPVGSPLSLECTVEGTSNPNLYWYRQAAGRGLQLLFYSVGIGQISSEVPQNLSASRPQDRQFILSSKKLLLSDSGFYLCAWSVQAESPLHFGNGTRLTVT.

This clone was detected only a few times. The J gene is TRBJ1-1, the V gene TRBV7-2; tentatively, D is TRBD1 (5 bases). The CDR3 covers 16 residues. Germline V gene lookup returns CDR1 SGHTA and CDR2 FQGNSA. The V gene lost 1 base and the J gene lost 6 bases, with 18 bases spanning the gap. CDR3 sequence reads: CASSLGWGWEGSEAFF. The CDR3 DNA reads TGTGCCAGCAGCTTAGGTTGGGGGTGGGAAGGCTCTGAAGCTTTCTTT.

This clone occurred a few times. The genes are TRBV29-1 and TRBJ2-2; D may be TRBD2 (6 bases). The V end was cut by 7 bases, the J end by 4 bases, with 13 bases between. CDR1 and CDR2 from the germline V gene are SQVTM and ANQGSEA. The length of the CDR3 is 13 residues. The CDR3 DNA reads as TGCAGCGCTGACCCGGAGGGCACCGGGGAGCTGTTTTTT. This encodes CSADPEGTGELFF.

This sequence joins TRBV5-5 and TRBJ1-5; D ambiguous. Looked up from germline, CDR1 is SGHKS and CDR2 is YYEKEE (reference sequence). The CDR3 has 13 residues. V lost 2 bases and J lost 4, with 7 bases in between. CDR3 sequence reads: CASSFGPNQPQHF. Here the CDR3 DNA reads TGTGCCAGCAGCTTCGGTCCTAATCAGCCCCAGCATTTT.

The chain employs TRBV11-1 and TRBJ1-1; D is uncertain. The length of the CDR3 is 16 residues. Germline CDR1 SGHAT, CDR2 FQDESV (reference sequence). Between the trimmed V and J ends, which lost 0 bases and 6 bases, there was a span of 17 bases. The CDR3 nucleotides read TGTGCCAGCAGCTTAGCCGGCGGAGGAGGAAGTCCTGAAGCTTTCTTT. Its protein is CASSLAGGGGSPEAFF.

The rearrangement uses TRBV5-1 and TRBJ2-3, with D maybe TRBD1 (6 bases). V gave up 3 bases and J gave up 5 bases, with 10 bases separating them. This CDR3 has 13 amino acids. The V gene's germline CDR1 is SGHRS and CDR2 YFSETQ. CDR3 region: CASSSQGLDTQYF. CDR3 DNA: TGCGCCAGCAGCTCACAGGGCCTAGATACGCAGTATTTT.

This chain joins TRBV19 and TRBJ2-3; TRBD2 aligns across 8 bases. There are 16 residues in the CDR3. V was clipped by 2 bases and J by 7 bases; unmatched bases: 11. Germline values: CDR1 LNHDA, CDR2 SQIVND (reference sequence). In DNA, the CDR3 is TGTGCCAGTAGTATAACGTTCGGGGGGGCAGGGAATACGCAGTATTTT. Its translation: CASSITFGGAGNTQYF.

This sequence joins TRBV6-5 and TRBJ2-5; 9 nucleotides agree with TRBD1. The V segment lost 6 bases and the J segment 3 bases; nucleotides outside the gene matches: 2. The CDR3 is made up of 13 amino acids. Looked up from germline, CDR1 is MNHEY and CDR2 is SVGAGI. CDR3 nucleotide sequence: TGTGCCAGCAGAAGGACAGGGGAAGAGACCCAGTACTTC. It specifies CASRRTGEETQYF.

This clone was seen a single time. The rearrangement joins TRBV5-1 to TRBJ2-7; TRBD2 matches at 12 bases. There are 16 residues in the CDR3. The germline V gene has CDR1 SGHRS and CDR2 YFSETQ. Trimming removed 0 bases from V and 5 bases from J; junction bases left unmatched: 6. The CDR3 reads CASSLAASGGGDEQYF. As DNA, the CDR3 is TGCGCCAGCAGCTTGGCGGCTAGCGGGGGGGGCGACGAGCAGTACTTC. Full variable domain (remainder filled in from reference TRBV5-1 and TRBJ2-7): KAGVTQTPRYLIKTRGQQVTLSCSPISGHRSVSWYQQTPGQGLQFLFEYFSETQRNKGNFPGRFSGRQFSNSRSEMNVSTLELGDSALYLCASSLAASGGGDEQYFGPGTRLTVT.

The V call is TRBV4-1, the J call TRBJ1-1; 7 bases are shared with TRBD1. Per the germline V gene, CDR1 is MGHRA and CDR2 is YSYEKL. J gave up 1 base and V 4 bases, and 6 bases lay outside the gene matches. This CDR3 spans 15 amino acids. As DNA, the CDR3 is TGCGCCAGCAGCCTCTTTGGACAGGAGAACACTGAAGCTTTCTTT. Protein product: CASSLFGQENTEAFF.

This chain links TRBV7-8 with TRBJ1-3, with 8 positions matching TRBD1. The V and J ends lost 5 bases and 4 bases, in that order; junction bases with no gene match: 7. Germline V gives CDR1 SGHVS, CDR2 FQNEAQ. The CDR3 length is 15 residues. The chain's CDR3 is CASSPLDRAGNTIYF. As DNA, the CDR3 is TGTGCCAGCAGCCCCCTGGACAGGGCCGGAAACACCATATATTTT. The full variable domain, with the rest looked up from reference TRBV7-8 and TRBJ1-3, is GAGVSQSPRYKVAKRGQDVALRCDPISGHVSLFWYQQALGQGPEFLTYFQNEAQLDKSGLPSDRFFAERPEGSVSTLKIQRTQQEDSAVYLCASSPLDRAGNTIYFGEGSWLTVV.

Here the CDR3 DNA reads TGTGCCAGCAGCTTGGCCTACGAGCAGTACTTC. It is translated as CASSLAYEQYF. The chain is built from TRBV5-4 and TRBJ2-7; D remains unclear. The germline V and J ends were trimmed by 0 bases and 2 bases, with 0 bases remaining between them. Germline CDR1 reads SGHNT; CDR2 reads YYREEE (reference sequence). This CDR3 region has 11 residues.

The CDR3 spells CASSPGTGVGYTF. The DNA of the CDR3 is TGTGCCAGCTCACCCGGAACAGGGGTTGGCTACACCTTC. This chain links TRBV18 with TRBJ1-2, with TRBD1 matching over 7 bases. J gave up 7 bases and V 3 bases, and 5 bases lay outside the gene matches. The CDR3 runs to 13 residues. The germline gives CDR1 KGHSH, CDR2 LQKENI.

The chain couples TRBV30 to TRBJ1-2; D possibly corresponds to TRBD1 (5 bases). Germline V CDR1 and CDR2: GTSNPN, SVGIG (reference sequence). V lost 2 bases and J 8 bases, leaving 15 bases between the germline ends. The CDR3 runs to 13 residues. For the CDR3, the DNA is TGTGCCTGGAGTACAAAAGTAGGGGACGGCTACACCTTC. Its protein is CAWSTKVGDGYTF.

The rearrangement uses TRBV28 and TRBJ1-1; maybe TRBD1 (5 bases). Trimming shortened V by 6 bases and J by 11 bases, and 13 bases separated the two germline ends. The germline V gene encodes CDR1 MDHEN and CDR2 SYDVKM. CDR3 length: 11 residues. CDR3 nucleotide sequence: TGTGCCAGCAGACAGGTCACATCGGCTTTCTTT. Translating gives CASRQVTSAFF. Together with reference TRBV28 and TRBJ1-1, the CDR3 gives the full variable domain: DVKVTQSSRYLVKRTGEKVFLECVQDMDHENMFWYRQDPGLGLRLIYFSYDVKMKEKGDIPEGYSVSREKKERFSLILESASTNQTSMYLCASRQVTSAFFGQGTRLTVV.

This chain joins TRBV28 and TRBJ1-5; TRBD1 is a possible D gene (5 bases). In germline, CDR1 is MDHEN, CDR2 SYDVKM. The CDR3 totals 15 residues. Deletions cut 2 bases from V and 3 bases from J, with 11 bases between. The CDR3 region has the DNA TGTGCCAGCAGTTTACGGCAGGGCCCCAATCAGCCCCAGCATTTT. Protein product: CASSLRQGPNQPQHF. Filled out from reference TRBV28 and TRBJ1-5, the complete variable domain reads DVKVTQSSRYLVKRTGEKVFLECVQDMDHENMFWYRQDPGLGLRLIYFSYDVKMKEKGDIPEGYSVSREKKERFSLILESASTNQTSMYLCASSLRQGPNQPQHFGDGTRLSIL.

V gene TRBV7-9 combines with J gene TRBJ2-7; 9 bases are a match to TRBD2. After removal of 4 bases from V and 5 bases from J, the junction contained 6 bases not matched to a gene. This CDR3 has 14 amino acids. Germline CDR1 and CDR2: SEHNR and FQNEAQ (reference sequence). For the CDR3, the DNA is TGTGCCAGCAGCTCAAGGACTAGCGTAAACGAGCAGTACTTC. Amino acids: CASSSRTSVNEQYF.

The chain joins TRBV19 to TRBJ2-7; D remains ambiguous. Germline lookup yields CDR1 LNHDA and CDR2 SQIVND (reference sequence). Trimming shortened V by 5 bases and J by 7 bases, and 15 bases separated the two germline ends. The CDR3 length is 13 residues. The CDR3 is CASSPRSSLEQYF. The DNA for the CDR3 is TGTGCCAGTAGTCCACGATCCTCTTTGGAGCAGTACTTC.

The CDR3 here is CASSARPDEQYF. The CDR3 DNA sequence: TGTGCCAGCAGTGCGAGACCGGACGAGCAGTACTTC. The chain uses TRBV6-1 and TRBJ2-7; D remains ambiguous. V lost 4 bases and J 5 bases, leaving 9 bases between the germline ends. The germline CDR1 and CDR2 sequences are MNHNS and SASEGT. The length of the CDR3 is 12 residues.

The chain couples TRBV11-2 to TRBJ1-2, with D possibly TRBD1 on 6 matching bases. The ends were cut back, 1 base at V and 7 bases at J, with 10 bases in the middle. CDR3 length equals 13 residues. Germline V CDR1 and CDR2: SGHAT, FQNNGV. This CDR3 reads CASSLGTEFGYTF. CDR3 nucleotide sequence: TGTGCCAGCAGCTTAGGGACAGAGTTTGGCTACACCTTC. The full variable domain, its missing parts supplied by reference TRBV11-2 and TRBJ1-2, is EAGVAQSPRYKIIEKRQSVAFWCNPISGHATLYWYQQILGQGPKLLIQFQNNGVVDDSQLPKDRFSAERLKGVDSTLKIQPAKLEDSAVYLCASSLGTEFGYTFGSGTRLTVV.

The J gene is TRBJ2-7, the V gene TRBV11-2; TRBD1 aligns across 7 bases. This CDR3 is 15 amino acids long. The ends lost 3 bases at V and 4 bases at J; junction bases unmatched: 9. CDR1 and CDR2 from the germline V gene are SGHAT and FQNNGV. The DNA of the CDR3 is TGTGCCAGCAGCTTGACAGGGACCCCGGGGTACGAGCAGTACTTC. It is translated as CASSLTGTPGYEQYF.